The source of this T cell receptor beta chain is a study of blood T cells in healthy people across ages (dated by TCRdb to between 2015 and 2016). For context, the study as a whole: Template switching captured roughly one uniquely barcoded TCR beta cDNA molecule per two T cells in model experiments. Donors were grouped into four age groups: young (average 16 years), middle-aged (less than 40), aged (around 66) and long-lived (about 89). The study measured age-related changes in TCR beta repertoire diversity using deep sequencing normalized with unique cDNA molecular identifiers. Two additional independent replicas of 1 million unique cDNA reads from the same blood draw were analyzed for two donors (one aged 18 to 29 and one aged 80 or older). To avoid experimental bias, donors of different ages were randomly spread across the sequencing lanes. The paper's findings and limits, for the study overall: Donor CMV infection status was unknown, potentially confounding age-related changes in expanded clonotypes. Observed TCR beta diversity per million T cells fell roughly linearly with age, and a significant reduction was already apparent by age around 36. Observed TCR beta diversity correlated strongly with the percentage of naive T cells measured by flow cytometry. Since profiling was done on bulk unsorted PBMCs, naive and antigen-experienced compartments could not be conclusively compared. Compared with the aged group, more naive CD4+ T cells, fewer expanded clones and increased TCR diversity were shown by the long-lived group, suggesting age selection. Estimates of total diversity from one million sequenced T cells were regarded as lower bounds and underestimates.

The approximately 40 donors, aged about 6 to 100 years, were systemically healthy Caucasian individuals from Russia. Each donor gave 8 to 10 milliliters of peripheral blood, collected into EDTA-treated Vacutainer tubes. Ficoll-Paque density-gradient centrifugation was used to isolate PBMCs, with at least 7 million per sample. Total RNA was extracted from PBMCs with Trizol reagent, with at least 5.5 micrograms obtained per sample. For every donor, flow cytometry on a PBMC aliquot measured the percentage of naive CD45RAhigh/CD27high T cells. Regarding this clonotype: This receptor's antigen is unknown. A read error is possible here, since a much larger clone lies one base away.

Libraries were prepared through 5' RACE. A second PCR of about 7 to 12 cycles was run with a J-beta primer mix and a sample-barcoded 5' primer. A template-switch 5' adaptor carrying 12 random nucleotides introduced a unique molecular identifier onto each TCR beta cDNA molecule. At least 3 million CDR3-containing paired-end reads were obtained from each sample. All of the RNA was converted into first-strand cDNA using the Mint cDNA synthesis kit, with a TRBC-specific oligonucleotide serving as the primer. After uracil-DNA glycosylase treatment, a first 18-cycle PCR used universal primers M1SS and BC2_uni_R on all cDNA. Regarding the original processing steps: For normalization, 1 million high-quality reads were randomly selected from each sample, with every read carrying a distinct molecular identifier. Instead of being binned into consensus sequences, reads that shared molecular identifiers were thrown out. MiTCR, with a Q25 quality threshold and the strictest error-elimination algorithm, was used for CDR3 identification, clonotype clustering and error correction. Lower-bound total TCR beta diversity was estimated with a nonparametric unseen species model using Euler transformation. Clones were called with MiXCR by TCRdb after fastp trimmed the public reads at Q25, and only in-frame beta chains were retained. Merged by CDR3 protein, the rows form single entries marked with the most common genes and DNA. TCRdb, not the original authors, processed these V and J calls. The sample table holds 1.5 million to 2 million distinct CDR3 sequences, of which roughly 43% were seen once. The ten largest clones represent under 25% of the sample.

Cut back by 2 bases and 2 bases, the V and J ends lie 8 bases apart. Spanning cysteine to phenylalanine, the CDR3 consists of 14 amino acids. Just CDR3 DNA is preserved here, 42 bases in frame from base 1. Sequencing was carried out using blood. The rearranged chain carries TRBV12-3 or TRBV12-4 and TRBJ2-3, with no D gene named confidently. The TCR comes from a human donor in good health. The CDR3: CASSLWQATDTQYF. In nucleotides, the sequence is TGTGCCAGCAGTTTATGGCAGGCCACAGATACGCAGTATTTT.